Included here is one T cell receptor (beta chain) sequence, with context. This specimen comes from a study of blood T cell repertoires in COVID-19. Germline V gene lookup returns CDR1 MNHEY and CDR2 SVGEGT. The CDR3 sequence is 15 residues long. V lost 5 bases, J lost 4 bases, and 8 bases stayed unmatched. Method: immunoSEQ multiplex PCR; TCRdb's copy keeps in-frame clones and lacks some. The sample carries about 170,000 clones, 83% recorded once. Sequencing used PBMCs or T cells enriched from blood (not recorded which). The J gene is TRBJ1-5, the V gene TRBV6-2 or TRBV6-3; TRBD1 matches 7 bases. The origin of this receptor is a woman in her fifties or sixties in a cohort exposed to, infected with or recovered from COVID-19 (not recorded which). In nucleotides, the CDR3 is TGTGCCAGCAGTCCCCTAGGGACAGCTAATCAGCCCCAGCATTTT. As protein: CASSPLGTANQPQHF.